Listed below are T cell receptor beta chains from one sample, sequenced in a study of OX40 agonist ivuxolimab in advanced cancers. The method was immunoSEQ multiplex PCR; TCRdb's version includes in-frame clones alone and lacks a portion of them. The data hold roughly 76,000 clones, with around nine tenths observed a single time. Source: CD4+ or CD8+ T cells sorted from blood, taken in a trial of the OX40 agonist ivuxolimab. These receptors all come from an adult with an advanced solid tumor such as melanoma, head and neck, liver or kidney cancer. CDR3s include the opening cysteine and the closing phenylalanine or tryptophan. D genes are given only for firm matches. Not every row has a clone size; where given, it reads once, few, many or a size class.

V gene: TRBV5-6; clone size: once; J gene: TRBJ2-1; D gene: TRBD2; CDR3 protein: CASSLIPGLVNEQFF; CDR3 DNA: TGTGCCAGCAGCTTGATTCCGGGACTAGTTAATGAGCAGTTCTTC
V gene: TRBV7-2; clone size: -; J gene: TRBJ1-3; D gene: -; CDR3 protein: CASSLYRVYSGNTIYF; CDR3 DNA: TGTGCCAGCAGCTTGTACAGGGTCTACTCTGGAAACACCATATATTTT
V gene: TRBV2; clone size: -; J gene: TRBJ2-7; D gene: TRBD2; CDR3 protein: CASGLAGGHEQYF; CDR3 DNA: TGTGCCAGCGGACTAGCGGGAGGGCACGAGCAGTACTTC
V gene: TRBV7-8; clone size: -; J gene: TRBJ2-7; D gene: -; CDR3 protein: CASSLGLGSEQYF; CDR3 DNA: TGTGCCAGCAGCTTAGGTTTGGGGTCCGAGCAGTACTTC
V gene: TRBV5-4; clone size: -; J gene: TRBJ2-2; D gene: TRBD2; CDR3 protein: CASSLALAGAGELFF; CDR3 DNA: TGTGCCAGCAGCTTGGCACTAGCGGGAGCCGGGGAGCTGTTTTTT
V gene: TRBV28; clone size: -; J gene: TRBJ1-1; D gene: -; CDR3 protein: CASTRAENTEAFF; CDR3 DNA: TGTGCCAGCACCAGGGCCGAGAACACTGAAGCTTTCTTT
V gene: TRBV30; clone size: -; J gene: TRBJ1-2; D gene: -; CDR3 protein: CALGISGYTF; CDR3 DNA: TGTGCCTTAGGGATTTCGGGCTACACCTTC
V gene: TRBV5-8; clone size: -; J gene: TRBJ1-5; D gene: TRBD1; CDR3 protein: CASSLGQASNQPQHF; CDR3 DNA: TGTGCCAGCAGCCTGGGACAGGCTAGCAATCAGCCCCAGCATTTT
V gene: TRBV2; clone size: -; J gene: TRBJ2-5; D gene: TRBD2; CDR3 protein: CASRGGLAGETQYF; CDR3 DNA: TGTGCCAGCAGGGGGGGACTAGCGGGAGAGACCCAGTACTTC
V gene: TRBV6-1; clone size: -; J gene: TRBJ2-7; D gene: TRBD2; CDR3 protein: CASSRAGNYEQYF; CDR3 DNA: TGTGCCAGCAGTCGAGCGGGGAACTACGAGCAGTACTTC
V gene: TRBV28; clone size: -; J gene: TRBJ2-4; D gene: -; CDR3 protein: CASSLSGGIQYF; CDR3 DNA: TGTGCCAGCAGTTTGAGTGGCGGCATTCAGTACTTC
V gene: TRBV7-3; clone size: once; J gene: TRBJ1-2; D gene: TRBD1; CDR3 protein: CASSLGQGNGYTF; CDR3 DNA: TGTGCCAGCAGCTTAGGACAGGGTAATGGCTACACCTTC
V gene: TRBV19; clone size: -; J gene: TRBJ1-1; D gene: -; CDR3 protein: CASSIKTVNTEAFF; CDR3 DNA: TGTGCCAGTAGTATAAAGACAGTGAACACTGAAGCTTTCTTT
V gene: TRBV10-3; clone size: -; J gene: TRBJ2-3; D gene: -; CDR3 protein: CAISEPPDTQYF; CDR3 DNA: TGTGCCATCAGTGAGCCGCCAGATACGCAGTATTTT
V gene: TRBV7-2; clone size: -; J gene: TRBJ2-1; D gene: -; CDR3 protein: CASSLTSRGSYNEQFF; CDR3 DNA: TGTGCCAGCAGCTTGACTAGTCGGGGCTCCTACAATGAGCAGTTCTTC
V gene: TRBV9; clone size: -; J gene: TRBJ2-3; D gene: TRBD2; CDR3 protein: CASSAQAGDLRDTQYF; CDR3 DNA: TGTGCCAGCAGCGCCCAAGCGGGAGACTTACGGGATACGCAGTATTTT
V gene: TRBV18; clone size: -; J gene: TRBJ2-7; D gene: -; CDR3 protein: CASSPEGVEQYF; CDR3 DNA: TGTGCCAGCTCACCGGAGGGAGTCGAGCAGTACTTC
V gene: TRBV4-1; clone size: few; J gene: TRBJ2-2; D gene: TRBD2; CDR3 protein: CASSQDLLAGIYTGELFF; CDR3 DNA: TGCGCCAGCAGCCAAGATCTCTTAGCGGGCATTTACACCGGGGAGCTGTTTTTT
V gene: TRBV5-4; clone size: -; J gene: TRBJ2-3; D gene: TRBD2; CDR3 protein: CASSPSGGLAGVTDTQYF; CDR3 DNA: TGTGCCAGCAGCCCTTCCGGGGGACTAGCGGGGGTCACAGATACGCAGTATTTT
V gene: TRBV12-5; clone size: -; J gene: TRBJ1-3; D gene: -; CDR3 protein: CASGLPILMGKKNGNTIYF; CDR3 DNA: TGTGCTAGTGGTTTGCCCATACTGATGGGGAAAAAAAATGGAAACACCATATATTTT
V gene: TRBV7-9; clone size: -; J gene: TRBJ2-7; D gene: TRBD2; CDR3 protein: CASSLGGSIYEQYF; CDR3 DNA: TGTGCCAGCAGCTTGGGAGGGTCGATCTACGAGCAGTACTTC
V gene: TRBV5-4; clone size: -; J gene: TRBJ2-3; D gene: TRBD2; CDR3 protein: CASSRDYDTDTQYF; CDR3 DNA: TGTGCCAGCAGCAGGGACTACGACACAGATACGCAGTATTTT
V gene: TRBV28; clone size: -; J gene: TRBJ1-1; D gene: TRBD1; CDR3 protein: CASNLGQENTEAFF; CDR3 DNA: TGTGCCAGCAACCTGGGACAGGAGAACACTGAAGCTTTCTTT
V gene: TRBV6-5; clone size: -; J gene: TRBJ1-3; D gene: TRBD1; CDR3 protein: CASSYSDRARNTIYF; CDR3 DNA: TGTGCCAGCAGTTACTCGGACAGGGCCAGAAACACCATATATTTT
V gene: TRBV11-2; clone size: once; J gene: TRBJ1-3; D gene: -; CDR3 protein: CASSLADGDSGNTIYF; CDR3 DNA: TGTGCCAGCAGCTTAGCCGACGGAGACTCTGGAAACACCATATATTTT
V gene: TRBV6-4; clone size: -; J gene: TRBJ1-2; D gene: TRBD1; CDR3 protein: CAVPGQGPYGYTF; CDR3 DNA: TGTGCTGTCCCGGGACAGGGCCCTTATGGCTACACCTTC
V gene: TRBV10-3; clone size: -; J gene: TRBJ2-7; D gene: -; CDR3 protein: CAISGQLSYEQYF; CDR3 DNA: TGTGCCATCAGCGGACAGCTTTCCTACGAGCAGTACTTC
V gene: TRBV2; clone size: -; J gene: TRBJ2-2; D gene: -; CDR3 protein: CASSDFSKGGELFF; CDR3 DNA: TGTGCCAGCAGTGATTTCTCTAAGGGCGGGGAGCTGTTTTTT
V gene: TRBV9; clone size: -; J gene: TRBJ2-3; D gene: -; CDR3 protein: CASSVATQGTDTQYF; CDR3 DNA: TGTGCCAGCAGCGTAGCTACCCAGGGCACAGATACGCAGTATTTT
V gene: TRBV18; clone size: -; J gene: TRBJ1-2; D gene: TRBD1; CDR3 protein: CASSPETGGYGYTF; CDR3 DNA: TGTGCCAGCTCACCAGAGACAGGGGGCTATGGCTACACCTTC
V gene: TRBV7-3; clone size: once; J gene: TRBJ2-1; D gene: -; CDR3 protein: CASSLSRDNEQFF; CDR3 DNA: TGTGCCAGCAGCTTATCAAGGGACAATGAGCAGTTCTTC
V gene: TRBV10-2; clone size: -; J gene: TRBJ2-1; D gene: -; CDR3 protein: CASRDSPAGDEQFF; CDR3 DNA: TGCGCCAGCAGGGACTCCCCGGCCGGCGATGAGCAGTTCTTC
V gene: TRBV14; clone size: -; J gene: TRBJ1-1; D gene: -; CDR3 protein: CASSQDQGLYTEAFF; CDR3 DNA: TGTGCCAGCAGCCAAGATCAGGGGCTTTATACTGAAGCTTTCTTT
V gene: TRBV18; clone size: -; J gene: TRBJ2-6; D gene: -; CDR3 protein: CASSPPGALSGANVLTF; CDR3 DNA: TGTGCCAGCTCACCACCGGGGGCACTCTCTGGGGCCAACGTCCTGACTTTC
V gene: TRBV18; clone size: -; J gene: TRBJ1-1; D gene: -; CDR3 protein: CASSSGGLGTEAFF; CDR3 DNA: TGTGCCAGCTCATCCGGGGGCCTGGGCACTGAAGCTTTCTTT
V gene: TRBV6-1; clone size: -; J gene: TRBJ2-7; D gene: -; CDR3 protein: CASSDHYEQYF; CDR3 DNA: TGTGCCAGCAGTGACCACTACGAGCAGTACTTC
V gene: TRBV29-1; clone size: -; J gene: TRBJ2-7; D gene: -; CDR3 protein: CSVGESYEQYF; CDR3 DNA: TGCAGCGTCGGAGAATCCTACGAGCAGTACTTC